What follows are 20 T cell receptor beta chains derived from one specimen sequenced in a study of T cells in localized non-small cell lung cancer (dated by TCRdb to 2020 to 2021). The protocol used for the library was the immunoSEQ multiplex PCR assay. Entries here come from immuneACCESS through TCRdb and include only in-frame sequences with V and J called. Some clones fail to appear in such tables; in the studies checked, an unresolved V gene covers under half of the shortfall, and the cause of the remainder is unknown. The sample contains about 2,200 clones, roughly 38% of them found a single time. Around 9.8% of the sample comes from the top ten. The sample was normal lung tissue next to the tumor, taken before any cancer treatment. These receptors were collected from a female donor older than 55 with stage I squamous cell lung carcinoma.

Concerning this clone: Other DNA variants within this sample encode the same CDR3. The genes are TRBV19 and TRBJ1-2; no firm D call. CDR1 and CDR2 from the germline V gene are LNHDA and SQIVND (reference sequence). The CDR3 covers 14 residues. V was pared by 5 bases and J by 1 base, with 11 bases between. The CDR3 DNA reads as TGTGCCAGTAGTCCTAGCGGGGTTAACTATGGCTACACCTTC. Translated: CASSPSGVNYGYTF.

The chain employs TRBV1 and TRBJ1-2; the table's D call TRBD1 went unverified against the DNA. TRBV1 is deemed a pseudogene. CDR3 size: 16 residues. The CDR3 DNA follows: TGCGCCAGCAGCCAAGAAAGACAGGGTCTCGGCTATGGCTACACCTTC. Translating gives CASSQERQGLGYGYTF.

This clone was detected once. V and J are TRBV25-1 and TRBJ2-7; TRBD2 matches at 10 bases. V gave up 9 bases and J gave up 6 bases; unmatched junction bases: 8. The V gene's germline CDR1 is MGHDK and CDR2 SYGVNS. CDR3 length: 13 residues. The chain's CDR3 is CASTPSGSREQYF. The CDR3 DNA is TGTGCCAGTACCCCTAGCGGGAGCCGCGAGCAGTACTTC.

CDR3: CASSAGVLTNEQFF. The CDR3 bases are TGCGCCAGCAGCGCGGGAGTTTTGACCAATGAGCAGTTCTTC. The V and J genes are TRBV5-1 and TRBJ2-1, with 7 bases lining up with TRBD2. This CDR3 is 14 amino acids long. The germline V gene encodes CDR1 SGHRS and CDR2 YFSETQ. Germline trimming cut 4 bases from V and 6 bases from J; bases unmatched to any gene: 7.

This clone was seen just once. V usage is TRBV19 and J usage is TRBJ2-4; 9 positions match TRBD1. Germline-derived CDR1 and CDR2 are LNHDA and SQIVND (reference sequence). The CDR3 length is 18 residues. With V trimmed by 6 bases and J by 0 bases, 12 bases remained unmatched. The CDR3 nucleotides read TGTGCCAGTAGCTCCGGGTACGGGACAGGGCAAGCCAAAAACATTCAGTACTTC. Residues: CASSSGYGTGQAKNIQYF.

The table lists this clone with a few counts. The rearrangement links TRBV11-3 to TRBJ2-3; 13 bases are a match to TRBD2. Germline V gene sequence: CDR1 SGHNT, CDR2 YENEEA. After removal of 4 bases from V and 3 bases from J, the junction contained 10 bases not matched to a gene. The CDR3 has 18 amino acids. CDR3 residues: CASSSGLAGVLGTDTQYF. The CDR3 nucleotides are TGTGCCAGCAGCTCCGGACTAGCGGGAGTTCTAGGGACAGATACGCAGTATTTT. The complete variable domain, with remaining parts taken from reference TRBV11-3 and TRBJ2-3, reads EAGVVQSPRYKIIEKKQPVAFWCNPISGHNTLYWYLQNLGQGPELLIRYENEEAVDDSQLPKDRFSAERLKGVDSTLKIQPAELGDSAVYLCASSSGLAGVLGTDTQYFGPGTRLTVL.

The genes are TRBV19 and TRBJ2-3, with 14 bases matching TRBD2. V was pared by 7 bases and J by 9 bases, with 9 bases of the junction left unmatched. The CDR3 is made up of 15 amino acids. Germline CDR1 and CDR2: LNHDA and SQIVND (reference sequence). Written as DNA, the CDR3 is TGTGCCAGTAAGGGGGGGACTAGCGGGAGAATAACGCAGTATTTT. This encodes CASKGGTSGRITQYF.

The rearrangement uses TRBV6-8 and TRBJ2-3, with 10 nucleotides matching TRBD2. CDR1 and CDR2 from the germline V gene are MNHGY and SAAAGT. The ends lost 7 bases at V and 5 bases at J; junction bases unmatched: 9. This CDR3 has 15 amino acids. The CDR3 DNA follows: TGTGCCAGCATTGAGCGGGGGGGCCAAAGAGATACGCAGTATTTT. It translates to CASIERGGQRDTQYF.

Only a few counts were recorded for this clone. V and J are TRBV9 and TRBJ2-3; possibly TRBD1 or TRBD2 for D (6 bases each). Germline lookup yields CDR1 SGDLS and CDR2 YYNGEE. Trimming cost V 6 bases and J 6 bases, with 20 bases left between them. The CDR3 runs 15 residues. The CDR3 here is CASTDVSWGADTQYF. The CDR3, as DNA: TGTGCCAGCACCGACGTGAGTTGGGGGGCGGATACGCAGTATTTT. Together with reference TRBV9 and TRBJ2-3, the CDR3 gives the full variable domain: DSGVTQTPKHLITATGQRVTLRCSPRSGDLSVYWYQQSLDQGLQFLIQYYNGEERAKGNILERFSAQQFPDLHSELNLSSLELGDSALYFCASTDVSWGADTQYFGPGTRLTVL.

This clone is termed medium-sized (0.01 to 0.1%). This sequence joins TRBV6-7 and TRBJ2-2; 8 nucleotides match TRBD1. TRBV6-7 is an ORF, and what it does is uncertain. V dropped 5 bases and J dropped 4; count of bases not matched to a gene: 9. This CDR3 region has 16 residues. The DNA of the CDR3 is TGTGCCAGCAGTAGGGGACAGGTTTCAGGCACCGGGGAGCTGTTTTTT. This translates into CASSRGQVSGTGELFF.

This clone was found a few times. The chain is built from TRBV9 and TRBJ1-5; TRBD1 agrees at 9 bases. Germline CDR1 SGDLS, CDR2 YYNGEE. This CDR3 spans 15 amino acids. V was clipped by 5 bases and J by 0 bases; unmatched bases: 3. CDR3 protein: CASSEDRGSNQPQHF. The CDR3 DNA follows: TGTGCCAGCAGTGAGGACAGGGGTAGCAATCAGCCCCAGCATTTT.

The chain joins TRBV6-8 to TRBJ1-1, with D hard to call. The V gene's germline CDR1 is MNHGY and CDR2 SAAAGT. The CDR3 extends over 14 amino acids. V lost 5 bases to trimming and J lost 3 bases, with 13 bases between them. CDR3 in amino acids: CASSVIGGDTEAFF. The CDR3 DNA reads as TGTGCCAGCAGTGTGATTGGCGGGGACACTGAAGCTTTCTTT.

This chain links TRBV6-8 with TRBJ2-7; 14 bases are a match to TRBD2. The CDR3 consists of 15 residues. J was trimmed by 1 base and V by 8 bases; bases with no gene match: 4. The germline CDR1 and CDR2 sequences are MNHGY and SAAAGT. In nucleotides, the CDR3 is TGTGCCAGCTTAGGACTAGCGGGAGGATCCTACGAGCAGTACTTC. Protein sequence: CASLGLAGGSYEQYF.

This clone was seen only a few times. The chain carries TRBV7-6 and TRBJ2-1, with 12 positions matching TRBD2. V was pared by 5 bases and J by 8 bases, with 10 bases of the junction left unmatched. CDR3 length: 16 residues. Germline assignment: CDR1 SGHVS and CDR2 FNYEAQ. In nucleotides, the CDR3 is TGTGCCAGCAGCCGCGAGACTAGCGGGGGAGGTGATGAGCAGTTCTTC. Translated: CASSRETSGGGDEQFF.

This clone was seen only a few times. The chain joins TRBV9 to TRBJ2-1, with TRBD2 identical over 8 bases. CDR3 length equals 15 residues. Germline CDR1 SGDLS, CDR2 YYNGEE. Germline trimming cut 0 bases from V and 9 bases from J; bases unmatched to any gene: 8. The CDR3 loop is CASSVGSGGGGEQFF. CDR3 bases: TGTGCCAGCAGCGTAGGGAGCGGGGGCGGCGGTGAGCAGTTCTTC.

This chain links TRBV11-3 with TRBJ2-7; D is possibly TRBD1 (5 bases). The CDR3 consists of 15 residues. Germline lookup yields CDR1 SGHNT and CDR2 YENEEA. The ends were cut back, 1 base at V and 1 base at J, with 11 bases in the middle. CDR3 nucleotide sequence: TGTGCCAGCAGCTTAGGGGCAGGGAAATCCTACGAGCAGTACTTC. This codes for CASSLGAGKSYEQYF.

The V and J genes are TRBV6-8 and TRBJ2-3; D tentatively fits TRBD1 or TRBD2 (5 bases each). Trimming removed 5 bases at V and 0 bases at J, with 6 bases between. This CDR3 has 13 residues. The germline CDR1 and CDR2 sequences are MNHGY and SAAAGT. This chain's CDR3 is CASSGDSTDTQYF. The CDR3 DNA is TGTGCCAGCAGTGGGGACAGCACAGATACGCAGTATTTT.

The chain is built from TRBV28 and TRBJ2-7; D is possibly TRBD1 (6 bases). Per the germline V gene, CDR1 is MDHEN and CDR2 is SYDVKM. V was pared by 10 bases and J by 6 bases, with 22 bases between. CDR3 size: 14 residues. CDR3 sequence reads: CATTRDIGVSEQYF. In nucleotides, the CDR3 is TGTGCCACGACTCGGGACATCGGAGTGAGCGAGCAGTACTTC.

This clone was counted a few times. The chain joins TRBV28 to TRBJ1-2; D gene unclear. The V gene's germline CDR1 is MDHEN and CDR2 SYDVKM. Between the trimmed V and J ends, which lost 6 bases and 11 bases, there was a span of 19 bases. This CDR3 spans 13 amino acids. The CDR3 DNA is TGTGCCAGCAGGAGAAGTGTCAACTCTGGATACACCTTC. Protein sequence: CASRRSVNSGYTF.

This chain joins TRBV18 and TRBJ2-2; tentative D call: TRBD1 (6 bases). Looked up from germline, CDR1 is KGHSH and CDR2 is LQKENI. V was trimmed by 3 bases and J by 6 bases, leaving 14 bases between them. The CDR3 has 15 amino acids. As DNA, the CDR3 is TGTGCCAGCTCACCTCAGACAGGTCCGGCCGGGGAGCTGTTTTTT. Translation gives CASSPQTGPAGELFF.